Listed below are T cell receptor beta chains from one sample, sequenced in a study of T cells in Graves' hyperthyroidism and ophthalmopathy. From the multiplex PCR reads, TCRdb called clonotypes with MiXCR, one entry per CDR3 protein. The table shows 40,000 to 60,000 distinct CDR3 sequences, with approximately 52% occurring only once. What was sequenced was blood. Source of these receptors: a woman between 50 and 59 years old with Graves' ophthalmopathy. Both conserved end residues are part of each CDR3. The D gene is left open where the match is weak. Clone size is given for some rows only: seen once, a few or many times, or a class if the clone is expanded.

v_call: TRBV20-1; d_call: -; clone_size: -; j_call: TRBJ2-1; cdr3_aa: CSARERGIAYNEQFF; cdr3_nt: TGCAGTGCTAGAGAGCGCGGAATAGCATACAATGAGCAGTTCTTC
v_call: TRBV5-5; d_call: TRBD1; clone_size: -; j_call: TRBJ2-1; cdr3_aa: CASSLEGALYNEQFF; cdr3_nt: TGTGCCAGCAGCTTGGAGGGGGCATTATACAATGAGCAGTTCTTC
v_call: TRBV5-1; d_call: TRBD1; clone_size: many; j_call: TRBJ1-6; cdr3_aa: CASSNRQGTDNSPLHF; cdr3_nt: TGCGCCAGCAGCAACAGACAGGGTACGGATAATTCACCCCTCCACTTT
v_call: TRBV11-2; d_call: -; clone_size: many; j_call: TRBJ2-2; cdr3_aa: CASSFTDTGELFF; cdr3_nt: TGTGCCAGCAGCTTTACGGACACCGGGGAGCTGTTTTTT
v_call: TRBV7-9; d_call: TRBD2; clone_size: -; j_call: TRBJ2-3; cdr3_aa: CASSFPGTTTDTQYF; cdr3_nt: TGTGCCAGCAGCTTCCCCGGGACTACCACAGATACGCAGTATTTT
v_call: TRBV19; d_call: -; clone_size: many; j_call: TRBJ2-7; cdr3_aa: CASTGSSRYEQYF; cdr3_nt: TGTGCCAGTACTGGTAGCAGCCGCTACGAGCAGTACTTC
v_call: TRBV9; d_call: -; clone_size: -; j_call: TRBJ2-7; cdr3_aa: CASSVGGGAGNEQYF; cdr3_nt: TGTGCCAGCAGCGTAGGAGGGGGAGCTGGAAACGAGCAGTACTTC
v_call: TRBV7-8; d_call: TRBD1; clone_size: -; j_call: TRBJ2-3; cdr3_aa: CASSPRQGLDTQYF; cdr3_nt: TGTGCCAGCAGCCCTCGACAGGGATTAGATACGCAGTATTTT
v_call: TRBV28; d_call: -; clone_size: few; j_call: TRBJ1-2; cdr3_aa: CASNRGREGYTF; cdr3_nt: TGTGCCAGCAATAGGGGTAGGGAGGGCTACACCTTC
v_call: TRBV7-9; d_call: TRBD1; clone_size: few; j_call: TRBJ1-4; cdr3_aa: CASSPGQGATEKLFF; cdr3_nt: TGTGCCAGCTCACCGGGACAGGGGGCGACTGAAAAACTGTTTTTT
v_call: TRBV9; d_call: -; clone_size: once; j_call: TRBJ2-2; cdr3_aa: CASSVAGLGELFF; cdr3_nt: TGTGCCAGCAGCGTAGCTGGTTTGGGGGAGCTGTTTTTT
v_call: TRBV6-1; d_call: TRBD1; clone_size: many; j_call: TRBJ1-3; cdr3_aa: CASSPDRHSGNTIYF; cdr3_nt: TGTGCCAGCTCCCCGGACAGGCACTCTGGAAACACCATATATTTT
v_call: TRBV20-1; d_call: -; clone_size: many; j_call: TRBJ2-7; cdr3_aa: CSARAGQPPYEQYF; cdr3_nt: TGCAGTGCTAGAGCCGGACAGCCCCCCTACGAGCAGTACTTC
v_call: TRBV4-2; d_call: -; clone_size: few; j_call: TRBJ2-2; cdr3_aa: CASSQVVGLTNTGELFF; cdr3_nt: TGTGCCAGCAGCCAAGTCGTTGGGTTGACGAACACCGGGGAGCTGTTTTTT
v_call: TRBV7-2; d_call: TRBD2; clone_size: -; j_call: TRBJ2-5; cdr3_aa: CASSREWVAGSYNEQYF; cdr3_nt: TGCGCCAGCAGCCGAGAATGGGTAGCGGGGTCCTACAATGAGCAGTACTTC
v_call: TRBV7-2; d_call: -; clone_size: many; j_call: TRBJ2-2; cdr3_aa: CASSMDSVVPGELFF; cdr3_nt: TGTGCCAGCAGCATGGACTCGGTCGTTCCCGGGGAGCTGTTTTTT
v_call: TRBV7-6; d_call: -; clone_size: -; j_call: TRBJ2-1; cdr3_aa: CASSPDRCQETQFF; cdr3_nt: TGTGCCAGCAGCCCCGACAGGTGCCAAGAGACCCAGTTCTTC
v_call: TRBV29-1; d_call: -; clone_size: -; j_call: TRBJ2-7; cdr3_aa: CSVTGTQAYEQYF; cdr3_nt: TGCAGCGTAACCGGGACGCAGGCCTACGAGCAGTACTTC
v_call: TRBV20-1; d_call: -; clone_size: many; j_call: TRBJ2-7; cdr3_aa: CSARDSLRGAAEQYF; cdr3_nt: TGCAGTGCTAGAGACTCTCTCCGGGGGGCCGCCGAGCAGTACTTC
v_call: TRBV6-5; d_call: -; clone_size: many; j_call: TRBJ1-6; cdr3_aa: CASTNTGGNSPLHF; cdr3_nt: TGTGCCAGCACTAACACCGGAGGGAATTCACCCCTCCACTTT
v_call: TRBV10-3; d_call: -; clone_size: -; j_call: TRBJ2-1; cdr3_aa: CAISESGANEQFF; cdr3_nt: TGTGCCATCAGTGAGTCCGGGGCTAATGAGCAGTTCTTC
v_call: TRBV13; d_call: TRBD1; clone_size: many; j_call: TRBJ1-6; cdr3_aa: CASSPNPGQGLYNSPLHF; cdr3_nt: TGTGCCAGCAGCCCGAATCCCGGACAGGGCCTCTATAATTCACCCCTCCACTTT
v_call: TRBV13; d_call: -; clone_size: many; j_call: TRBJ1-3; cdr3_aa: CASSLTSSGNTIYF; cdr3_nt: TGTGCCAGCAGCTTAACTAGCTCTGGAAACACCATATATTTT
v_call: TRBV2; d_call: TRBD1; clone_size: many; j_call: TRBJ1-4; cdr3_aa: CASRAPGQYNEKLFF; cdr3_nt: TGTGCCAGCAGGGCCCCGGGACAGTATAATGAAAAACTGTTTTTT
v_call: TRBV7-2; d_call: TRBD1; clone_size: once; j_call: TRBJ2-5; cdr3_aa: CASSLGATGTGETQYF; cdr3_nt: TGTGCCAGCAGCTTAGGCGCGACCGGGACAGGAGAGACCCAGTACTTC
v_call: TRBV19; d_call: TRBD1; clone_size: -; j_call: TRBJ2-5; cdr3_aa: CASSPSTGTQETQYF; cdr3_nt: TGTGCCAGTAGTCCGTCGACAGGGACCCAAGAGACCCAGTACTTC
v_call: TRBV19; d_call: TRBD1; clone_size: -; j_call: TRBJ2-7; cdr3_aa: CASSIRRQGAYEQYF; cdr3_nt: TGTGCCAGTAGTATAAGGCGGCAGGGGGCCTACGAGCAGTACTTC
v_call: TRBV25-1; d_call: -; clone_size: -; j_call: TRBJ1-1; cdr3_aa: CASVSGQSTEAFF; cdr3_nt: TGTGCCAGCGTTTCTGGACAGAGCACTGAAGCTTTCTTT
v_call: TRBV7-3; d_call: -; clone_size: medium-sized; j_call: TRBJ1-6; cdr3_aa: CASSSDGNSPLHF; cdr3_nt: TGTGCCAGCAGCTCGGACGGTAATTCACCCCTCCACTTT
v_call: TRBV28; d_call: -; clone_size: few; j_call: TRBJ1-5; cdr3_aa: CASSLTENQPQHF; cdr3_nt: TGTGCCAGCAGTTTAACCGAAAATCAGCCCCAGCATTTT
v_call: TRBV20-1; d_call: -; clone_size: many; j_call: TRBJ2-3; cdr3_aa: CSARDWGGGGRGDTQYF; cdr3_nt: TGCAGTGCTAGAGATTGGGGTGGGGGGGGGCGGGGAGATACGCAGTATTTT
v_call: TRBV7-2; d_call: TRBD2; clone_size: -; j_call: TRBJ2-1; cdr3_aa: CASSHKEPAGTSNEQFF; cdr3_nt: TGTGCCAGCAGCCATAAGGAACCAGCGGGAACAAGTAATGAGCAGTTCTTC
v_call: TRBV20-1; d_call: -; clone_size: many; j_call: TRBJ2-1; cdr3_aa: CSAFPPQVDNEQFF; cdr3_nt: TGCAGTGCTTTCCCCCCTCAGGTGGACAATGAGCAGTTCTTC
v_call: TRBV27; d_call: TRBD1; clone_size: many; j_call: TRBJ2-7; cdr3_aa: CATGTGVYEQYF; cdr3_nt: TGTGCAACCGGGACAGGGGTCTACGAGCAGTACTTC
v_call: TRBV20-1; d_call: -; clone_size: -; j_call: TRBJ2-7; cdr3_aa: CSAAKVYEQYF; cdr3_nt: TGCAGTGCGGCCAAAGTCTACGAGCAGTACTTC
v_call: TRBV6-5; d_call: -; clone_size: -; j_call: TRBJ1-1; cdr3_aa: CAGQGGTEASF; cdr3_nt: TGTGCCGGCCAGGGTGGCACTGAAGCTTCCTTT
v_call: TRBV2; d_call: TRBD2; clone_size: -; j_call: TRBJ2-3; cdr3_aa: CAIGGTSGGGGADTQYF; cdr3_nt: TGCGCCATAGGAGGGACTAGCGGGGGCGGGGGCGCAGATACGCAGTATTTT
v_call: TRBV19; d_call: -; clone_size: -; j_call: TRBJ1-6; cdr3_aa: CASSIGNENSPLHF; cdr3_nt: TGTGCCAGTAGTATCGGAAACGAGAATTCACCCCTCCACTTT
v_call: TRBV24-1; d_call: TRBD1; clone_size: -; j_call: TRBJ1-2; cdr3_aa: CATSDATTGSITDNYGYTF; cdr3_nt: TGCGCCACCAGTGATGCCACGACAGGGTCTATAACAGATAACTATGGCTACACCTTC
v_call: TRBV6-5; d_call: TRBD2; clone_size: many; j_call: TRBJ2-7; cdr3_aa: CASRGLVPYEQYF; cdr3_nt: TGTGCCAGCAGGGGACTAGTCCCCTACGAGCAGTACTTC
v_call: TRBV7-2; d_call: -; clone_size: few; j_call: TRBJ2-3; cdr3_aa: CASSQGRGAPRLADTQYF; cdr3_nt: TGTGCCAGCAGCCAAGGCCGAGGGGCCCCTCGTTTAGCAGATACGCAGTATTTT
v_call: TRBV7-9; d_call: -; clone_size: -; j_call: TRBJ2-5; cdr3_aa: CASSQVRAGRASETQDF; cdr3_nt: TGCGCCAGCAGCCAAGTGAGGGCGGGGAGAGCTTCAGAGACCCAGGACTTC
v_call: TRBV20-1; d_call: TRBD1; clone_size: -; j_call: TRBJ2-3; cdr3_aa: CSASSQGVDTDTQYF; cdr3_nt: TGCAGTGCCAGTAGCCAGGGGGTCGACACAGATACGCAGTATTTT